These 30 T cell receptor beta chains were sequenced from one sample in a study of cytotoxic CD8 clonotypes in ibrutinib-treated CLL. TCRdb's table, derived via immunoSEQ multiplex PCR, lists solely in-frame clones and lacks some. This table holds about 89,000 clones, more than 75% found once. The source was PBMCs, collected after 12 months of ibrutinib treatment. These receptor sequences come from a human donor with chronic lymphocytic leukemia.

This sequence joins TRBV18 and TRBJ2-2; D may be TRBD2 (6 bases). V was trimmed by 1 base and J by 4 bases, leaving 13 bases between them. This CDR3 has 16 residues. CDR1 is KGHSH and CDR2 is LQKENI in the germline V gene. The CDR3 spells CASSPQGPLATGELFF. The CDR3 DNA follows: TGTGCCAGCTCACCACAGGGTCCACTAGCCACCGGGGAGCTGTTTTTT.

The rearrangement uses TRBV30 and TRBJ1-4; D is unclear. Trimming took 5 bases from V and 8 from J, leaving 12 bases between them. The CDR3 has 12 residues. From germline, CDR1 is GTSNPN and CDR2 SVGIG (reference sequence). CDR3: CAWGLRQEKLFF. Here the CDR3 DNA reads TGTGCCTGGGGCCTCCGGCAAGAAAAACTGTTTTTT. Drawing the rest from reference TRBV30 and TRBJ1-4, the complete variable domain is SQTIHQWPATLVQPVGSPLSLECTVEGTSNPNLYWYRQAAGRGLQLLFYSVGIGQISSEVPQNLSASRPQDRQFILSSKKLLLSDSGFYLCAWGLRQEKLFFGSGTQLSVL.

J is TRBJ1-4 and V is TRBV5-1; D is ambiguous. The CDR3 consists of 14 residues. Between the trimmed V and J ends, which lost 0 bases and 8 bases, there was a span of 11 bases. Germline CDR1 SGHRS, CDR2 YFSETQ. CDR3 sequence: CASSLGGTNEKLFF. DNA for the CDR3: TGCGCCAGCAGCTTGGGTGGTACCAACGAAAAACTGTTTTTT.

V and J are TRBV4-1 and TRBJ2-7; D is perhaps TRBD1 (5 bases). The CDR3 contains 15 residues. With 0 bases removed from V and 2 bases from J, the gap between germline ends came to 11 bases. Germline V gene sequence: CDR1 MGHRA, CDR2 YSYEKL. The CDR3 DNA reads TGCGCCAGCAGCCAAGATCGAACAGGCGCCTACGAGCAGTACTTC. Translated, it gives CASSQDRTGAYEQYF.

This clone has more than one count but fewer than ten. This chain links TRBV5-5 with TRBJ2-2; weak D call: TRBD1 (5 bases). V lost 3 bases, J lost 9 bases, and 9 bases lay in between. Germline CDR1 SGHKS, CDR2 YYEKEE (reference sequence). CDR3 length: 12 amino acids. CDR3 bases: TGTGCCAGCAGCTCTCAGGGCCGGGAGCTGTTTTTT. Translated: CASSSQGRELFF.

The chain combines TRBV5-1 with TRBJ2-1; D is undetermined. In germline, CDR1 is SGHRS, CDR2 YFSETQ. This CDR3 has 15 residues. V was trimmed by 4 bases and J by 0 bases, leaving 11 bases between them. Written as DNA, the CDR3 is TGCGCCAGCAGCCCTGATGGGATCTCCTACAATGAGCAGTTCTTC. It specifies CASSPDGISYNEQFF.

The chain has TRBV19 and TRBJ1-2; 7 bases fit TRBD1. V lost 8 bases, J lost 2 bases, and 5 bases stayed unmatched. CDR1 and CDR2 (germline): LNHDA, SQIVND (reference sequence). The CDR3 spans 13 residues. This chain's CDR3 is CASLQDRNYGYTF. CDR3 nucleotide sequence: TGTGCCAGTTTGCAGGACAGGAACTATGGCTACACCTTC.

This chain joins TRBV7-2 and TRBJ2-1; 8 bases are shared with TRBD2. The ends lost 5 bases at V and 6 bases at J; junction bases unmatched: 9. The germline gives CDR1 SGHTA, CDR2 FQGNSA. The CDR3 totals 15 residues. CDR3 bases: TGTGCCAGCAGCCCCGGGACTAGTCGTTTCAATGAGCAGTTCTTC. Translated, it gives CASSPGTSRFNEQFF.

The CDR3 DNA is TGTGCCAGCAGAGCACAAAATAGCAATCAGCCCCAGCATTTT. Amino acid sequence: CASRAQNSNQPQHF. The chain combines TRBV2 with TRBJ1-5; D is uncertain. Germline V CDR1 and CDR2: SNHLY, FYNNEI. V was clipped by 6 bases and J by 0 bases, with 9 bases between them. The CDR3 extends over 14 amino acids.

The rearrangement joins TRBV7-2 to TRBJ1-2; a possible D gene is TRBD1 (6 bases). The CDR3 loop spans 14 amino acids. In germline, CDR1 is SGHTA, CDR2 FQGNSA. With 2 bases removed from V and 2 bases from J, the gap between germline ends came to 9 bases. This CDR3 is CASSLKGGNYGYTF. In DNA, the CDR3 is TGTGCCAGCAGCTTAAAGGGGGGAAACTATGGCTACACCTTC.

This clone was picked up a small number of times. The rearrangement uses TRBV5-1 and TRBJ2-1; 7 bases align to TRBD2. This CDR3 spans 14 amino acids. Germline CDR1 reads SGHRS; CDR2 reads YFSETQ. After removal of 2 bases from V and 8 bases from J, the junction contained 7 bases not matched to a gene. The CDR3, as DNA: TGCGCCAGCAGCTTTAGTGGGGGGGTCGATGAGCAGTTCTTC. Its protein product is CASSFSGGVDEQFF.

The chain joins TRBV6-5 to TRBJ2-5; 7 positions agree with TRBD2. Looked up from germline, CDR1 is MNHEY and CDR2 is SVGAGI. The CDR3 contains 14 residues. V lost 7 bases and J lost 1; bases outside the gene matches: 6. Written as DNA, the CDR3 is TGTGCCAGCACCCTGGGGAGGGGCCAAGAGACCCAGTACTTC. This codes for CASTLGRGQETQYF.

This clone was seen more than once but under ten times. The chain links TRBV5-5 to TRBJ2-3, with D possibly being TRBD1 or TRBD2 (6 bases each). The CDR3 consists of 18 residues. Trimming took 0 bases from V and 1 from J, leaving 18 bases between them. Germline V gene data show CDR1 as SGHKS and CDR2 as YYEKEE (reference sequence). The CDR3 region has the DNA TGTGCCAGCAGCTTGGCCGCAAAGAACCGGGGGCGCACAGATACGCAGTATTTT. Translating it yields CASSLAAKNRGRTDTQYF.

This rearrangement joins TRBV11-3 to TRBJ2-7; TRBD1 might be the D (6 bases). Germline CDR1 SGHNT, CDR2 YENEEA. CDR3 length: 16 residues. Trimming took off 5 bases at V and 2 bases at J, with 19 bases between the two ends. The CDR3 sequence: CASSPSAGVATYEQYF. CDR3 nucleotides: TGTGCCAGCAGCCCCTCAGCAGGGGTTGCCACCTACGAGCAGTACTTC. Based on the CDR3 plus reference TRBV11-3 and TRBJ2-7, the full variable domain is EAGVVQSPRYKIIEKKQPVAFWCNPISGHNTLYWYLQNLGQGPELLIRYENEEAVDDSQLPKDRFSAERLKGVDSTLKIQPAELGDSAVYLCASSPSAGVATYEQYFGPGTRLTVT.

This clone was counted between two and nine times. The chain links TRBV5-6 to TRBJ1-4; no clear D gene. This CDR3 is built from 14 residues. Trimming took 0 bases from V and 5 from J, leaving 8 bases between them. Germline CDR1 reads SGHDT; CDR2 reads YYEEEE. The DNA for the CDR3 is TGTGCCAGCAGCTTGGGAGGGAAGAATGAAAAACTGTTTTTT. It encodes CASSLGGKNEKLFF.

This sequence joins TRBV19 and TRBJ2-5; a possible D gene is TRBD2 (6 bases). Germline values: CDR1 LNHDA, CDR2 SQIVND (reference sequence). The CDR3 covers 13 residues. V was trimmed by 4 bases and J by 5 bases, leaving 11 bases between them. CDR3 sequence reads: CASSTTGTETQYF. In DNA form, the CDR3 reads TGTGCCAGTAGTACGACCGGGACTGAGACCCAGTACTTC.

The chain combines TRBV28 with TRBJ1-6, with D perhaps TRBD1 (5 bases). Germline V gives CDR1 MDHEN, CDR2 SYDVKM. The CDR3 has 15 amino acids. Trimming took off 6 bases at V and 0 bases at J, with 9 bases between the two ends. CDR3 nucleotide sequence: TGTGCCAGCAGCCCTGACAGCTCCTATAATTCACCCCTCCACTTT. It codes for CASSPDSSYNSPLHF.

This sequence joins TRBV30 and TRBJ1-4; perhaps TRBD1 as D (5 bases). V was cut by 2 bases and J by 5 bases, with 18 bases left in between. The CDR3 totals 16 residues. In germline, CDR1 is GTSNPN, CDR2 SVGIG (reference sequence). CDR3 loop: CAWSPAGGGGNEKLFF. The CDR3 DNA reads TGTGCCTGGAGTCCAGCAGGTGGGGGGGGAAATGAAAAACTGTTTTTT.

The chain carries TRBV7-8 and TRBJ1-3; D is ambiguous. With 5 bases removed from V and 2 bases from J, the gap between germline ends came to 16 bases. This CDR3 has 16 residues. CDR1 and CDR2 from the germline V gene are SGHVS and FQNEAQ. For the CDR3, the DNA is TGTGCCAGCAGCCTTGTTGGTGCGAAAGCTGGAAACACCATATATTTT. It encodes CASSLVGAKAGNTIYF.

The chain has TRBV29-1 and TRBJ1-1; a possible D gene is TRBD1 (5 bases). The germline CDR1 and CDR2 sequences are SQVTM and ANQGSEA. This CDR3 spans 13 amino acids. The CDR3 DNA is TGCAGTGTAATCAGGGATAGGAGCACTGAAGCTTTCTTT. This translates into CSVIRDRSTEAFF.

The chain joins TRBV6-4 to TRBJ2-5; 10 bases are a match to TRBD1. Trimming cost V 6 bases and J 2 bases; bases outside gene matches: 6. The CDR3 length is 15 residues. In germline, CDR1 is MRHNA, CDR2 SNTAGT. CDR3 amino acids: CASRPGTGDQETQYF. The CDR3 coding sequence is TGTGCCAGCAGGCCAGGGACAGGGGATCAAGAGACCCAGTACTTC.

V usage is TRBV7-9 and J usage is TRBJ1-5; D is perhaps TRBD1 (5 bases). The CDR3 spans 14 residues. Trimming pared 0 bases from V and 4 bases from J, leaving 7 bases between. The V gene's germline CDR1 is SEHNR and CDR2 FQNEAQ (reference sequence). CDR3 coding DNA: TGTGCCAGCAGCTTAGCTAAGGGGAATCAGCCCCAGCATTTT. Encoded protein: CASSLAKGNQPQHF. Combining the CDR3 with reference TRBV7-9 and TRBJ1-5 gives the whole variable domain DTGVSQNPRHKITKRGQNVTFRCDPISEHNRLYWYRQTLGQGPEFLTYFQNEAQLEKSRLLSDRFSAERPKGSFSTLEIQRTEQGDSAMYLCASSLAKGNQPQHFGDGTRLSIL.

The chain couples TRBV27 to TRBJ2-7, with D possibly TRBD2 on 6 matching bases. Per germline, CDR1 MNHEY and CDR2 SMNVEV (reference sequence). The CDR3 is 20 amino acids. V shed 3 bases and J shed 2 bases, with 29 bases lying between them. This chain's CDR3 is CASSFLRPKVTGRSPYEQYF. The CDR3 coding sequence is TGTGCCAGCAGTTTTTTGAGGCCGAAGGTCACCGGGAGAAGCCCCTACGAGCAGTACTTC.

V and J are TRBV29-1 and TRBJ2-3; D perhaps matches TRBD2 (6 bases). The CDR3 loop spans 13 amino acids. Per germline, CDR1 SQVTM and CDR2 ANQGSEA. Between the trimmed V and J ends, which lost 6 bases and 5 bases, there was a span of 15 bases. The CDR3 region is CSVGGKRKDTQYF. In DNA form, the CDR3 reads TGCAGCGTCGGGGGAAAGAGGAAAGATACGCAGTATTTT.

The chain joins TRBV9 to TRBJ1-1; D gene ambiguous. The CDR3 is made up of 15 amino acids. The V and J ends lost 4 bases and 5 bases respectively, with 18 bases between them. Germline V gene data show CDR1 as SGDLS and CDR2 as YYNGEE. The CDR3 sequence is CASSPSESRRTEAFF. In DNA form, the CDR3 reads TGTGCCAGCAGCCCGTCTGAGAGCAGGAGAACTGAAGCTTTCTTT.

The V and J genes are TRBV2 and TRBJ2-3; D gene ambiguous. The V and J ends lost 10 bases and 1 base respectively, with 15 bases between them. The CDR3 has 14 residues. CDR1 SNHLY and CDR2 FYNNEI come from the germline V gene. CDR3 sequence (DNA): TGTGCCACCACCCAGACTCCCGGCACAGATACGCAGTATTTT. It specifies CATTQTPGTDTQYF.

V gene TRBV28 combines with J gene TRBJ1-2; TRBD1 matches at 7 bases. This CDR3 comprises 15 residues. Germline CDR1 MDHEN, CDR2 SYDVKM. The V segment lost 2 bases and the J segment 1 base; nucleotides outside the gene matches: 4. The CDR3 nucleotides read TGTGCCAGCAGTTTAACAGGGGTGGGTAACTATGGCTACACCTTC. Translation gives CASSLTGVGNYGYTF.

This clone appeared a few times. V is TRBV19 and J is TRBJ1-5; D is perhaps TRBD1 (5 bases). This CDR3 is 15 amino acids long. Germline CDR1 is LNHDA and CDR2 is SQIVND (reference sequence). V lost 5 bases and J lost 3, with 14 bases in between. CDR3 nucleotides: TGTGCCAGTAGTTCAGGTCGGGGGTACAATCAGCCCCAGCATTTT. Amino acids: CASSSGRGYNQPQHF. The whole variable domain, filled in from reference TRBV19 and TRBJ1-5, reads DGGITQSPKYLFRKEGQNVTLSCEQNLNHDAMYWYRQDPGQGLRLIYYSQIVNDFQKGDIAEGYSVSREKKESFPLTVTSAQKNPTAFYLCASSSGRGYNQPQHFGDGTRLSIL.

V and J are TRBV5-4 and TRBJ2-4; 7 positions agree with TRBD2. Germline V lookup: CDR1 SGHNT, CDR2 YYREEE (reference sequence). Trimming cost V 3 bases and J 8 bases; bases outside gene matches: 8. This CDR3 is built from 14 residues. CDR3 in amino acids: CASSSTGEGYIQYF. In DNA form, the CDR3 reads TGTGCCAGCAGCTCCACCGGGGAGGGGTACATTCAGTACTTC.

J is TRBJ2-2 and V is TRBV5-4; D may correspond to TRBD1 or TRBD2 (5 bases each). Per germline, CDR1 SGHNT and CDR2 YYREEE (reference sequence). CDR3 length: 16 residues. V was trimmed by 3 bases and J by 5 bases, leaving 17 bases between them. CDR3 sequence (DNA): TGTGCCAGCAGCTCCCAGCGAGGGGAGAGGACCGGGGAGCTGTTTTTT. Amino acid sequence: CASSSQRGERTGELFF. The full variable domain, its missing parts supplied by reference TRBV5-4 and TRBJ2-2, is ETGVTQSPTHLIKTRGQQVTLRCSSQSGHNTVSWYQQALGQGPQFIFQYYREEENGRGNFPPRFSGLQFPNYSSELNVNALELDDSALYLCASSSQRGERTGELFFGEGSRLTVL.